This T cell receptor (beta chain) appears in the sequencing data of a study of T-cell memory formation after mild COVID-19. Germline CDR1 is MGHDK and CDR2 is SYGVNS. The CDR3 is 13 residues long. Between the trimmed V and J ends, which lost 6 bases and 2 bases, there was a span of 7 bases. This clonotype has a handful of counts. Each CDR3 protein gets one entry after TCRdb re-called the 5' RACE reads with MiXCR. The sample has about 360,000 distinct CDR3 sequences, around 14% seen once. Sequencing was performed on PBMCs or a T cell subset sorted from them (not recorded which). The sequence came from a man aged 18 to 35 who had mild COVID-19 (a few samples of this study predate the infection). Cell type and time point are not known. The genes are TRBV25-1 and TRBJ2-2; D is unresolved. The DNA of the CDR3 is TGTGCCAGCAGACCTACAAACACCGGGGAGCTGTTTTTT. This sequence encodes CASRPTNTGELFF.